A single sample gave rise to the 5 T cell receptor beta chains below, sequenced in a study of blood T cell repertoires in COVID-19. The protocol was immunoSEQ multiplex PCR, while the TCRdb copy is restricted to in-frame clones and leaves out a portion. The sample shows about 120,000 clones, roughly 80% of them seen only once. The specimen was peripheral blood. The receptors shown here come from a middle-aged man with acute or convalescent COVID-19.

The chain has TRBV3-1 (or the pseudogene TRBV3-2) and TRBJ1-6; 7 nucleotides align to TRBD1. This CDR3 contains 17 residues. Per germline, CDR1 LGHDT and CDR2 YNNKEL (reference sequence). V lost 0 bases to trimming and J lost 5 bases; unmatched junction nucleotides: 7. CDR3 in amino acids: CASSQDSGGMDNSPLHF. The CDR3 nucleotides are TGTGCCAGCAGCCAAGATTCAGGGGGGATGGATAATTCACCCCTCCACTTT.

This sequence joins TRBV9 and TRBJ1-4; TRBD1 matches 8 bases. The trim removed 4 bases at V and 6 bases at J, leaving 8 bases unmatched. The length of the CDR3 is 15 residues. From germline, CDR1 is SGDLS and CDR2 YYNGEE. In DNA, the CDR3 is TGTGCCAGCAGCACTTCAGGGGGCGGGGATGAAAAACTGTTTTTT. Amino acid sequence: CASSTSGGGDEKLFF.

This clone was seen once. This chain uses TRBV5-1 with TRBJ1-4; D perhaps matches TRBD1 (5 bases). Germline CDR1 SGHRS, CDR2 YFSETQ. The CDR3 loop spans 16 amino acids. V was pared by 0 bases and J by 4 bases, with 13 bases between. DNA of the CDR3: TGCGCCAGCAGCTTGGTACCTCAGGGCGGTAATGAAAAACTGTTTTTT. Translating gives CASSLVPQGGNEKLFF.

The V call is TRBV28, the J call TRBJ1-3, with D perhaps matching TRBD1 (6 bases). The germline V gene encodes CDR1 MDHEN and CDR2 SYDVKM. Trimming cost V 5 bases and J 8 bases, with 19 bases left between them. This CDR3 region has 15 residues. In DNA, the CDR3 is TGTGCCAGCAGTCCCGAGACAGGTTGGAGCGACACCATATATTTT. Translation: CASSPETGWSDTIYF.

This clone was observed a few times. The same CDR3 arises from other DNA sequences in this sample as well. The rearrangement uses TRBV5-1 and TRBJ2-1; TRBD1 matches 7 bases. V gave up 0 bases and J gave up 6 bases; unmatched junction bases: 3. Germline CDR1 is SGHRS and CDR2 is YFSETQ. The CDR3 is 14 amino acids. The CDR3 DNA reads TGCGCCAGCAGCTTGGCAGGGGGTATCAATGAGCAGTTCTTC. It is translated as CASSLAGGINEQFF.